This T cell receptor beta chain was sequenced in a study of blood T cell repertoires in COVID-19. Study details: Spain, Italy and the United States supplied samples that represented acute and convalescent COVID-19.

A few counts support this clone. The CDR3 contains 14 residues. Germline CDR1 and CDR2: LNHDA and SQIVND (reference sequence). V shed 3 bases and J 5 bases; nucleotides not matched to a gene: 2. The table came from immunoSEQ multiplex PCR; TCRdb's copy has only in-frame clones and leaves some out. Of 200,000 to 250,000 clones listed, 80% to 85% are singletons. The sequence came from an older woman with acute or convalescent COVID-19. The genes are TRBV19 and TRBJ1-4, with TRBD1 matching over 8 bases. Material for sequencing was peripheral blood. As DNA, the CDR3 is TGTGCCAGTAGTATCAGGGGGCCCAATGAAAAACTGTTTTTT. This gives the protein CASSIRGPNEKLFF.